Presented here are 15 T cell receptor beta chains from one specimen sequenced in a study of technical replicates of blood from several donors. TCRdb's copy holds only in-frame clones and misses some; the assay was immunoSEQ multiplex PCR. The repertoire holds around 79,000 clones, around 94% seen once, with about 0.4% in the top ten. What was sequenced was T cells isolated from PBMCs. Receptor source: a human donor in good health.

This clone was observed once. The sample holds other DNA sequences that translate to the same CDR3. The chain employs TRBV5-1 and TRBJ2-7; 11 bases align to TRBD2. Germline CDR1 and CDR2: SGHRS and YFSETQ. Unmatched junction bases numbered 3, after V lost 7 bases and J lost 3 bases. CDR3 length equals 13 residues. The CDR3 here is CASAGTSGYEQYF. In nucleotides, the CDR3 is TGCGCCAGCGCCGGGACTAGCGGCTACGAGCAGTACTTC. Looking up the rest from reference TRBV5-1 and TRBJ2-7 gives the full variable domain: KAGVTQTPRYLIKTRGQQVTLSCSPISGHRSVSWYQQTPGQGLQFLFEYFSETQRNKGNFPGRFSGRQFSNSRSEMNVSTLELGDSALYLCASAGTSGYEQYFGPGTRLTVT.

CDR3: CASSLYAGGETQYF. CDR3 coding DNA: TGTGCCAGCAGTTTATATGCAGGGGGTGAGACCCAGTACTTC. The rearrangement uses TRBV27 and TRBJ2-5, with 7 bases aligning to TRBD1. CDR1 and CDR2 (germline): MNHEY, SMNVEV (reference sequence). V shed 1 base, J shed 5 bases, and the junction held 4 bases outside the gene matches. This CDR3 has 14 residues.

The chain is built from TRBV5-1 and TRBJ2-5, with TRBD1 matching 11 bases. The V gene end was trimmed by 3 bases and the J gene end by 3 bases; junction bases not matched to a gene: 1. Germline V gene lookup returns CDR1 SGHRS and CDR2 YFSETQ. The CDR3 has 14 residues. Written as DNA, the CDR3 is TGCGCCAGCAGCTGGGGACAGGGGGAAGAGACCCAGTACTTC. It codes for CASSWGQGEETQYF.

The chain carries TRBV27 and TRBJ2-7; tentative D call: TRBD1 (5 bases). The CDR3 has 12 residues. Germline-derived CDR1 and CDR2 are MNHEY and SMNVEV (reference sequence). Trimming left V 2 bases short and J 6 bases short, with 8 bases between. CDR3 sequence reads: CASSLAGREQYF. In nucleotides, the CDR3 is TGTGCCAGCAGTTTAGCAGGGCGCGAGCAGTACTTC.

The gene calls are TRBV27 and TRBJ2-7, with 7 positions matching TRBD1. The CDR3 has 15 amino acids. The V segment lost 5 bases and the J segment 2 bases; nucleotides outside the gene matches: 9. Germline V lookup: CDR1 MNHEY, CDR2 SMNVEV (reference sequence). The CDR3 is CASSIRAGGTYEQYF. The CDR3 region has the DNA TGTGCCAGCAGTATTCGTGCAGGGGGAACCTACGAGCAGTACTTC.

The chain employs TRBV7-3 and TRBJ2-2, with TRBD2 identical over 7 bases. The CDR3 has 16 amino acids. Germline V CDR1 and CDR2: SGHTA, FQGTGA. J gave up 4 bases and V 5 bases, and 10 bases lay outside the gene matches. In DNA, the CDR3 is TGTGCCAGCAGCCCTAGGGCGGGAGTGGTCACCGGGGAGCTGTTTTTT. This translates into CASSPRAGVVTGELFF.

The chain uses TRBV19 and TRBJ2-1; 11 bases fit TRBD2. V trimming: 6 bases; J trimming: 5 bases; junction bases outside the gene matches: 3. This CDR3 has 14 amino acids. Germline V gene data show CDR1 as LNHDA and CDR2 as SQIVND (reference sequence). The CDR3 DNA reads TGTGCCAGTAGGGGACTAGCGGACCACAATGAGCAGTTCTTC. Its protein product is CASRGLADHNEQFF.

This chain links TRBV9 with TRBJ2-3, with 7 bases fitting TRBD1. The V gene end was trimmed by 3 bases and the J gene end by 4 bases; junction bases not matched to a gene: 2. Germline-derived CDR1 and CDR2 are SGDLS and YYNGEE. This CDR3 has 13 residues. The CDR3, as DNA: TGTGCCAGCAGCGCAACAGGGGCAGATACGCAGTATTTT. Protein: CASSATGADTQYF. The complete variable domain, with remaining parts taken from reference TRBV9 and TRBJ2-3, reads DSGVTQTPKHLITATGQRVTLRCSPRSGDLSVYWYQQSLDQGLQFLIQYYNGEERAKGNILERFSAQQFPDLHSELNLSSLELGDSALYFCASSATGADTQYFGPGTRLTVL.

The CDR3 DNA sequence: TGTGCCAGCAGCTCTAGCGGGAGCGCCCACAATGAGCAGTTCTTC. Its protein is CASSSSGSAHNEQFF. V usage is TRBV21-1 and J usage is TRBJ2-1; the tabulated D call, TRBD2, remains unverified against the DNA. TRBV21-1 has pseudogene status. The CDR3 spans 15 residues.

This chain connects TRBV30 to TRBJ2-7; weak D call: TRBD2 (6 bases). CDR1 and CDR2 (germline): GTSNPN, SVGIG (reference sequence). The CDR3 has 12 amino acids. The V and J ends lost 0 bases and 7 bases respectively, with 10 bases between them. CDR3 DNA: TGTGCCTGGAGTGTCTTTAGCGGAGAGCAGTACTTC. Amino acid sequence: CAWSVFSGEQYF.

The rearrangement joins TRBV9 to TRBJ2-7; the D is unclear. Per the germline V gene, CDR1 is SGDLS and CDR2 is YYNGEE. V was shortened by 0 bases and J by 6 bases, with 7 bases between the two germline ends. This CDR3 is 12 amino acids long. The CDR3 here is CASSVGSAEQYF. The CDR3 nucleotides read TGTGCCAGCAGCGTAGGCAGTGCCGAGCAGTACTTC.

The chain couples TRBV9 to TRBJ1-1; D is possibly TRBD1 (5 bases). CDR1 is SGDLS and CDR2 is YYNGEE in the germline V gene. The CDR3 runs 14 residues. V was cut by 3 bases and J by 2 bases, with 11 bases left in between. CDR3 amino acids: CASSAIQGNTEAFF. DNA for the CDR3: TGTGCCAGCAGCGCCATCCAGGGAAACACTGAAGCTTTCTTT. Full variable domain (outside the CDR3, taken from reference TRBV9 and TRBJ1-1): DSGVTQTPKHLITATGQRVTLRCSPRSGDLSVYWYQQSLDQGLQFLIQYYNGEERAKGNILERFSAQQFPDLHSELNLSSLELGDSALYFCASSAIQGNTEAFFGQGTRLTVV.

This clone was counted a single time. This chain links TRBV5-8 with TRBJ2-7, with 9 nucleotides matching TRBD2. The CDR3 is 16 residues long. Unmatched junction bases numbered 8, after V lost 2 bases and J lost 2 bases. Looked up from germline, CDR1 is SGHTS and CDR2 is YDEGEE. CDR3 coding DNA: TGTGCCAGCAGCTTAATTGATAGACTAGCGGCCTACGAGCAGTACTTC. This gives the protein CASSLIDRLAAYEQYF.

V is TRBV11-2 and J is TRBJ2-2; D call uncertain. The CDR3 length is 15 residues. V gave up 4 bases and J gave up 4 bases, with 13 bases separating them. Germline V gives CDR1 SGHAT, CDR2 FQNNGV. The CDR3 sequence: CASSSIRVSTGELFF. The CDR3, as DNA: TGTGCCAGCAGCTCAATCCGGGTCTCCACCGGGGAGCTGTTTTTT.

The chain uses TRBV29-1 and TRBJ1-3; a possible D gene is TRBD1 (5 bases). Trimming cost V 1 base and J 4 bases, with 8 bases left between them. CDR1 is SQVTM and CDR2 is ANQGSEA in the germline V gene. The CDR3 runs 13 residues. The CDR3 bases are TGCAGCGTTGAAGGCAGGGTCGGAAACACCATATATTTT. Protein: CSVEGRVGNTIYF.